This paragraph covers one TCR beta chain sequence. Its antigen remains undetermined. It has no much larger one-base neighbor in the sample; base qualities were not kept. The data are from a study of cytomegalovirus exposure and HLA in healthy donors (dated by TCRdb to about 2017). Context from the whole study: An earlier analysis of approximately 640 of the donors reported roughly 270 Gb of sequence data and 100 million to 140 million unique TCR beta sequences from 150 million to 200 million T cells. An early release that covered fewer than 750 HLA-typed donors contained approximately 300 gigabases of sequencing data and some 87 million unique TCR sequences. Among the roughly 410 genotyped donors, under 90% belonged to the genetic ancestry cluster associated with self-reported Caucasian donors. The study aimed to test whether cataloging public T cell receptors could reveal signatures of past pathogen exposure. The T cell repertoires of roughly 660 subjects were profiled by immunosequencing and related to cytomegalovirus serostatus. A separate validation cohort of roughly 130 different subjects was used in addition to the approximately 610-subject first cohort. The study combined high-throughput TCR immunosequencing, statistical association of individual TCRs with disease status, and machine learning to predict cytomegalovirus infection status. In a later analysis, previously published TCR beta repertoires from several hundred donors were re-analyzed and high-resolution HLA genotyping was added so that TCR occurrence patterns could be studied. In the later analysis, no new phenotypic data were used to find candidate immune exposures; instead, reliance was placed on TCR beta sequences and their occurrence across donors. An earlier analysis of 587 of the donors used high-throughput TCR beta sequencing to judge whether each TCR beta V gene segment behaved as functional or pseudogenic. Donor age, sex, ethnicity and CMV serostatus were compiled alongside the repertoire data. In a later genetic analysis, genome-wide SNP genotypes for 398 of the 666 donors were used, and that subset was treated as a discovery cohort. All discovery cohort repertoires had been generated on a single sequencing platform. HLA typing included class I and class II loci at four-digit resolution. The number of donors typed differed by locus, with roughly 620-630 for A, B, C, DRB1 and DQB1, around 500 for DQA1, 600 to 610 for DPA1, and around 430 for DPB1. Four to six DR-DQ haplotypes were handled as single units for association and clustering, since linkage in the cohort was strong. Across about 380 genotyped donors of the cohort, an average of roughly 200,000 unique TCR beta nucleotide sequences per donor were sequenced, and approximately 19% of those sequences were non-productive.

Summary of the overall study and its limitations: In a later analysis, HLA-associated TCR beta chains were found to be more clonally expanded and to have lower generation probabilities than equally common non-associated chains. Because HLA typing was missing for some donors at each locus, association tests included only the typed subset. In this cohort, only TCR beta chains were sequenced, and detectable features were limited by the absence of alpha or paired-chain data. In a later genetic analysis, a missense DCLRE1C variant was associated with V-gene and J-gene trimming of TCR beta chains, and the association was replicated in an independent cohort. Because the 87-base-pair reads could not distinguish some IMGT-functional V segments, including TRBV6-2 and TRBV6-3, those segments were excluded. A further reported finding was that TCR beta sequences accurately predicted the HLA-A and HLA-B alleles for most subjects in the first cohort. In the study, approximately 150 TCR beta chains were listed as associated with cytomegalovirus. The classifier was reported to diagnose cytomegalovirus status with high specificity and sensitivity in both the original and validation cohorts. Assigning TCR associations to individual alleles was difficult when HLA alleles, especially DR and DQ, strongly co-occurred. In a later analysis, the rate of TCR association differed among HLA loci, with DRB1 alleles having the most associated TCRs and HLA-C alleles having the fewest. Correlated functional status among segregating V segments might be attributable to linkage disequilibrium, but an unknown experimental factor could not be ruled out. At a false discovery rate of 0.05, a later analysis linked approximately 18,000 TCR beta sequences to specific HLA alleles. CMV serostatus was the only immune exposure information available for the cohort. Several of the top co-occurrence clusters appeared to be linked to parvovirus B19, influenza, CMV and Epstein-Barr virus, according to a later analysis. A cluster of highly shared sequence variants was judged likely to represent a technical artifact of the sequencing pipeline. The authors suggested that the approach could potentially be extended to other disease states and immunological phenotypes. The earlier analysis of a few hundred of the donors excluded roughly 17 rarely observed V segments, including chromosome 9 orphons, because counts were too low. In an earlier analysis of around 500 of the donors, most TCR beta V segments appeared in productive rearrangements about 87% or about 30% of the time, broadly matching IMGT annotations. In vitro tests confirmed that a few of the cytomegalovirus-associated TCR beta chains recognize cytomegalovirus antigens. Across donors, most TCR sequences were observed very rarely, whereas some public TCRs were present in many individuals. A later genetic analysis reported fewer N-insertions in productive TCRs among donors in an Asian-associated ancestry cluster than the 666-donor mean. A later analysis found that most CMV-associated TCR beta chains appeared HLA-restricted, with HLA associations seemingly driven largely by CMV exposure. Roughly uniform sequencing depth across donors was assumed in presence/absence analyses, although this assumption may not hold.

The library was produced with the immunoSEQ multiplex PCR assay. For the multiplex PCR, a mixture combining 60 forward primers for TCR Vbeta segments and 13 reverse primers for TCR Jbeta segments was used. The CDR3 region of rearranged TCR beta genes was amplified from genomic DNA by a multiplex PCR assay. Amplified TCR beta libraries were sequenced as 87-base-pair reads on the Illumina HiSeq System. The authors processed their data as follows. Across the 670 or so repertoires, a later analysis counted some 80 million unique TCR beta chains, roughly 11 million of which were shared by at least two donors. Raw reads were error-corrected and collapsed into unique sequences with a nearest-neighbor algorithm that merged closely related sequences to remove PCR and sequencing errors. To assign V, D and J gene segments, CDR3 sequences were aligned to IMGT reference sequences. For a sequence to be retained, a match of at least six nucleotides to both a V gene segment and a J gene segment was required. Rearrangements were called productive when the CDR3 lacked stop codons and stayed in frame with V and J; all others were non-productive. Following IMGT convention, CDR3 was defined as the stretch from the second conserved V-encoded cysteine up to the conserved J-encoded phenylalanine. Sequences without an unambiguous match to a single V gene segment were excluded from the earlier analysis of 587 of the donors. In an earlier analysis of roughly 500 of the donors, V segments were called functional above 56.7% productive rearrangements and were called segregating when the between-donor standard deviation exceeded 5%. A statistical classification framework was built for diagnosing cytomegalovirus status from the catalog of TCR beta chain sequences. A later analysis assigned V and J genes by comparing TCR nucleotide sequences with IMGT/GENE-DB human TR gene sequences. A later analysis assigned CDR3 sequences and most-parsimonious VDJ recombination scenarios with the TCRdist pipeline. In a later analysis, every TCR beta chain was defined by the combination of its CDR3 amino acid sequence and its V-gene family, and reads without a unique V-gene family were dropped. In a later analysis, 450 to 600 highly shared, low-generation-probability nucleotide sequences were removed to address suspected cross-contamination and a sequencing artifact. In a later analysis, a clonal expansion index was calculated for each public chain from normalized within-repertoire ranks of inferred template counts. In a later analysis, generation probabilities were computed with a VDJ recombination model fitted to out-of-frame rearrangements, and the resulting probabilities were checked against IGoR. A later analysis scored TCR-TCR, TCR-HLA and TCR-CMV co-occurrence with hypergeometric tests, applying a repertoire-size bias correction to TCR pairs. False discovery rates were estimated in a later analysis by permuting HLA or CMV assignments 20 times. In a later analysis, co-occurring TCRs were grouped using DBSCAN, and TCRdist sequence similarity was added for clustering within HLA-allele-positive subsets. Repertoires with fewer than 30,000 or more than 120,000 public chains, plus five repertoires with anomalous nucleotide sharing, were excluded from co-occurrence clustering. The immuneACCESS repertoire file appears here via TCRdb, limited to in-frame rearrangements. These files lack a portion of the clones; in checked studies, under half of the deficit traces to unresolved V genes, and the cause of the others is not known. The DNA gave D and trimming, while V, J and clone size come from that table. In all, the sample holds roughly 170,000 clones, and approximately 85% of those were seen once. Under 5% of the sample goes to the ten largest clones.

The cohort consisted of 600 to 750 healthy bone marrow donors. Cohort members were all nominally healthy when sampled, although unrecorded immune exposures were likely present. The donor tested CMV seropositive, placing the donor among the 289 seropositive members of the cohort. Every donor gave a peripheral blood sample, and the peripheral blood mononuclear cells from that sample were used for TCR beta sequencing. Genomic DNA extraction from the blood cell samples was performed with the Qiagen DNeasy Blood Extraction Kit. From the cysteine up to the phenylalanine, the CDR3 has a length of 16 residues. Only the CDR3 portion is preserved as DNA: 48 bases, with reading frame beginning at the first base. From the germline V gene, CDR1 is SNHLY and CDR2 is FYNNEI. Unmatched junction bases come to 7, with V trimmed by 3 bases and J by 2 bases.

The chain links TRBV2 with TRBJ1-5; 7 of the junction bases match TRBD1. The TCR comes from a girl aged 5-17 years in good health and CMV-seropositive. The material sequenced was PBMCs. The DNA sequence is TGTGCCAGCAGTGAGATATGGACAGGCGGCAATCAGCCCCAGCATTTT. Translated, this gives CASSEIWTGGNQPQHF.